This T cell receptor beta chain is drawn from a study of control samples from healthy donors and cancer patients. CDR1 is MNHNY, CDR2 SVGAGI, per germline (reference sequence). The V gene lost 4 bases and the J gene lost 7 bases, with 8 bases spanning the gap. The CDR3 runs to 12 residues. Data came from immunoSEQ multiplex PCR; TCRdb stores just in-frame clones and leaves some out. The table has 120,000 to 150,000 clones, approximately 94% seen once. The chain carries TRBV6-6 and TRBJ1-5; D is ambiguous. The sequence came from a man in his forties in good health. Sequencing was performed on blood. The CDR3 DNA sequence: TGTGCCAGCAGTTCCACAAGGCAGCCCCAGCATTTT. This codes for CASSSTRQPQHF.